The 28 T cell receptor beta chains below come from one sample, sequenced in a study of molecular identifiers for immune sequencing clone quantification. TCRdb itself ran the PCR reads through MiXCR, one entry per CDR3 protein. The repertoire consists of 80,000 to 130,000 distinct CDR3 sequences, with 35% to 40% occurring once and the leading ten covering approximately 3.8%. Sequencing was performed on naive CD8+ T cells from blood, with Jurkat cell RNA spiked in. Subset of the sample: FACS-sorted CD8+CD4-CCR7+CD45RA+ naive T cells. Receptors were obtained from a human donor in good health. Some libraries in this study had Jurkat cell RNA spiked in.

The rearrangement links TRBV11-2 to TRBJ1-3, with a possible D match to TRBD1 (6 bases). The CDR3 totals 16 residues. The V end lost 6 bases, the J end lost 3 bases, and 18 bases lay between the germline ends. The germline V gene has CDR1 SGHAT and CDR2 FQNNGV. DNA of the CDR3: TGTGCCAGCAGAGGACGGGACACGGAAGGTGGAAACACCATATATTTT. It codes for CASRGRDTEGGNTIYF.

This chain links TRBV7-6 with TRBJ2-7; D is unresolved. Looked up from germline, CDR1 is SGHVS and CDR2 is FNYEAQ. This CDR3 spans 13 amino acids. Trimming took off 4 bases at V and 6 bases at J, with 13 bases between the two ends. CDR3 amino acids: CASSSITSGEQYF. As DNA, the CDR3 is TGTGCCAGCAGCTCGATCACCTCGGGCGAGCAGTACTTC.

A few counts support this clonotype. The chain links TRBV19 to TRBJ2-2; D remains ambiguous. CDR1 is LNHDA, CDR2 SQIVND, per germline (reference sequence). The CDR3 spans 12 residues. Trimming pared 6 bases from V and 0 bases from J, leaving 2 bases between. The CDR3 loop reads CASRSNTGELFF. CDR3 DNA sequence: TGTGCCAGTAGGTCGAACACCGGGGAGCTGTTTTTT.

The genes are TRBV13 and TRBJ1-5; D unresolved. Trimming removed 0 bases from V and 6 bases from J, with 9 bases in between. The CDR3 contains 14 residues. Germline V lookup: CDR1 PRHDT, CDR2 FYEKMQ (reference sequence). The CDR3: CASSLGAGVQPQHF. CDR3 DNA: TGTGCCAGCAGCTTAGGCGCAGGAGTTCAGCCCCAGCATTTT.

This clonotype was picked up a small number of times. This chain's CDR3 is CASSLRGANQPQHF. DNA for the CDR3: TGTGCCAGCAGTTTAAGAGGGGCCAATCAGCCCCAGCATTTT. The V gene is TRBV27, the J gene TRBJ1-5; the D gene is possibly TRBD1 (5 bases). This CDR3 contains 14 residues. With 2 bases removed from V and 3 bases from J, the gap between germline ends came to 8 bases. The germline V gene encodes CDR1 MNHEY and CDR2 SMNVEV (reference sequence).

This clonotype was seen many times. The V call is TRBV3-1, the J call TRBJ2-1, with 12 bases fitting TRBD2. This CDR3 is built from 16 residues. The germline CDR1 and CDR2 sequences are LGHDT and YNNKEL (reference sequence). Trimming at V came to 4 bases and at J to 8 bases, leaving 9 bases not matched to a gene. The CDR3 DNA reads TGTGCCAGCAGCCCCGGTCTAGCGGGAGGGGTACATGAGCAGTTCTTC. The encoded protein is CASSPGLAGGVHEQFF.

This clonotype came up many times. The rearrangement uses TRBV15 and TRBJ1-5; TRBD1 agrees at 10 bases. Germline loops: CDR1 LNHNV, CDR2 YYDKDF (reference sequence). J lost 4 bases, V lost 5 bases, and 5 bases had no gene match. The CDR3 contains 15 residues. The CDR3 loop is CATSSDRGQNQPQHF. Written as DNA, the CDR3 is TGTGCCACCAGCTCAGACAGGGGGCAGAATCAGCCCCAGCATTTT.

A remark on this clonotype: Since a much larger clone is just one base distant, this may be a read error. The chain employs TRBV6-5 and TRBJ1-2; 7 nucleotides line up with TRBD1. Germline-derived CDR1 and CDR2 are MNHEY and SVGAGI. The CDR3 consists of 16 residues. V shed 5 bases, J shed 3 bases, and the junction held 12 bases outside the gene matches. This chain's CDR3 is CASSSLGTAFYYGYTF. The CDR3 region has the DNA TGTGCCAGCAGTAGCCTAGGGACAGCTTTTTACTATGGCTACACCTTC.

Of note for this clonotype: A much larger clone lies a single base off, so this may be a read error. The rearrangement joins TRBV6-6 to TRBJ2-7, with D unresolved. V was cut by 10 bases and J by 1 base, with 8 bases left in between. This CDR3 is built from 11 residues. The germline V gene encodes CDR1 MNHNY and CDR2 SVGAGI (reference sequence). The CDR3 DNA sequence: TGTGCCACCGCGAGGTCCTACGAGCAGTACTTC. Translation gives CATARSYEQYF.

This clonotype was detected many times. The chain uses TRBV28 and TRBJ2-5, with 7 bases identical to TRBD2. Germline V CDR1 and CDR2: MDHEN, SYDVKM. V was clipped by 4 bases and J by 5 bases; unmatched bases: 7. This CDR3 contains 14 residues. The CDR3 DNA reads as TGTGCCAGCAGTTCCACACTAGCGTTCGAGACCCAGTACTTC. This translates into CASSSTLAFETQYF.

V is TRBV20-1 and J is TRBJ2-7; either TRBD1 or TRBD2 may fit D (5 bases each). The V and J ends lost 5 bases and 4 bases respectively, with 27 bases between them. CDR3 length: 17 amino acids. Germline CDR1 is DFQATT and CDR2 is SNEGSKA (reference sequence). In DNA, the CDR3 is TGCAGTGCTGGAGGACAACCGACGATAGGTATTACGTACGAGCAGTACTTC. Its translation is CSAGGQPTIGITYEQYF.

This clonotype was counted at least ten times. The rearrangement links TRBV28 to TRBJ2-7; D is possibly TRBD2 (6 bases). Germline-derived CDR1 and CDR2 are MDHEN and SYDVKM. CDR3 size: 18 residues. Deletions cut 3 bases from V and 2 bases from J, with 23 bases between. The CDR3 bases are TGTGCCAGCAGTTTGGACCCAGGAGGGTTGTCTAGCGCCTACGAGCAGTACTTC. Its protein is CASSLDPGGLSSAYEQYF.

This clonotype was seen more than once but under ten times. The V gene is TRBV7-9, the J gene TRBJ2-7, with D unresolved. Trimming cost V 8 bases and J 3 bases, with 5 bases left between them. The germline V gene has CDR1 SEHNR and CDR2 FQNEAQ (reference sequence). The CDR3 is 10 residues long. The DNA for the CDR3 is TGTGCCAGCGGAGACTACGAGCAGTACTTC. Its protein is CASGDYEQYF.

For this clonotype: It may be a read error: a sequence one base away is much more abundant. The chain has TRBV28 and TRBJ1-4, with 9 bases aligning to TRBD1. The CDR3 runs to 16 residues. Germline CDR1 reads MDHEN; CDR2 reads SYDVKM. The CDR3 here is CASILGQGIPNEKLLF. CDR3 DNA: TGTGCCAGCATTCTCGGACAGGGGATTCCTAATGAAAAACTGCTTTTT.

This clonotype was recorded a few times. The DNA for the CDR3 is TGTGCCAGCAGTTTTAGCGGGAGTGTTGGGGCCAACGTCCTGACTTTC. Translation gives CASSFSGSVGANVLTF. V gene TRBV27 combines with J gene TRBJ2-6, with 9 bases matching TRBD2. Trimming removed 3 bases from V and 3 bases from J; junction bases left unmatched: 3. The CDR3 is 16 amino acids. Germline values: CDR1 MNHEY, CDR2 SMNVEV (reference sequence).

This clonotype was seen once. CDR3 nucleotides: TGTGCCAGCAGCCCTGCCAGCCGCGATGAGCAGTTCTTC. It specifies CASSPASRDEQFF. The gene calls are TRBV12-3 or TRBV12-4 and TRBJ2-1; unclear D gene. The V and J ends lost 6 bases and 8 bases respectively, with 14 bases between them. This CDR3 contains 13 residues.

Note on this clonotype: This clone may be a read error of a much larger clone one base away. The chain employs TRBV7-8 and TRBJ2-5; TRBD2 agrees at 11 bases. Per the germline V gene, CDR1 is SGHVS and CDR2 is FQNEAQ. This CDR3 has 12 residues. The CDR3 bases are TGTGCCAGCGGCTTAGTCTTGACTAGCGGGAACTTC. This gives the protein CASGLVLTSGNF.

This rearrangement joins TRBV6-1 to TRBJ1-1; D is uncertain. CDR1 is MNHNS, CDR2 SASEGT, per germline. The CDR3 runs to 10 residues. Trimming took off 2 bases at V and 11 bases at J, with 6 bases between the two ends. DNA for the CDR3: TGTGCCAGCAGTGAAAGTTGGGCTTTCTTT. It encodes CASSESWAFF.

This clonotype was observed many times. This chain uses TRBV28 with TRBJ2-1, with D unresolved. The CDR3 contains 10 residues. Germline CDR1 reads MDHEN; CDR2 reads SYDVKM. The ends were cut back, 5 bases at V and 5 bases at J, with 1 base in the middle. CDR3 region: CASSDNEQFF. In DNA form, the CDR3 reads TGTGCCAGCAGTGACAATGAGCAGTTCTTC.

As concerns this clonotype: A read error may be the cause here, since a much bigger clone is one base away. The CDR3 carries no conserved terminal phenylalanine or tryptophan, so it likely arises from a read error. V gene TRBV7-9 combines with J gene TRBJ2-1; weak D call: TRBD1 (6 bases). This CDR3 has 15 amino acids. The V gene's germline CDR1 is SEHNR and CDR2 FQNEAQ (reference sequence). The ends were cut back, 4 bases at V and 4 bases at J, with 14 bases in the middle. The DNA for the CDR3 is TGTGCCAGCAGCTCGATAGGACAGCTTTACAATGAGCAGTTCATC. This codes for CASSSIGQLYNEQFI.

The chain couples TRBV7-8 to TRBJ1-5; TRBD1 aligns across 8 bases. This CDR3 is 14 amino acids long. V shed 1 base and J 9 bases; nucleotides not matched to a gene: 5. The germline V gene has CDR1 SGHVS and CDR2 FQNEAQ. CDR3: CASSLVRGHRPQHF. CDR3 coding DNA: TGTGCCAGCAGCTTAGTCAGGGGGCATCGGCCCCAGCATTTT.

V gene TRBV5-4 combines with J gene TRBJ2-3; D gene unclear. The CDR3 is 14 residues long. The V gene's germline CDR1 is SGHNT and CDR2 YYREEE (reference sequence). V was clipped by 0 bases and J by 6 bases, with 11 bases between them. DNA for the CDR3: TGTGCCAGCAGCTTGGCCGAGGATTCCGATACGCAGTATTTT. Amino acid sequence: CASSLAEDSDTQYF.

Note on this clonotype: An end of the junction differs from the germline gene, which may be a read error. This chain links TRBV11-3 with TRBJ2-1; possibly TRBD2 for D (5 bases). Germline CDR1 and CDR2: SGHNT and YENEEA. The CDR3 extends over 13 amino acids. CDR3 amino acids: CASRSGSCNEQCF. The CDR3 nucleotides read TGTGCCAGCAGGTCGGGGAGCTGCAATGAGCAGTGCTTC.

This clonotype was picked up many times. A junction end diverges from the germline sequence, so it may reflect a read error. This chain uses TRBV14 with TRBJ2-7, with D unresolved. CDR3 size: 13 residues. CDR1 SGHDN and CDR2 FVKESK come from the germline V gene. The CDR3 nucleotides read TGCGCCAGCAGCCAAGTTGCCGGGTACGAGCAGTACTTC. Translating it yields CASSQVAGYEQYF. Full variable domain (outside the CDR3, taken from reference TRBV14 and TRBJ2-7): EAGVTQFPSHSVIEKGQTVTLRCDPISGHDNLYWYRRVMGKEIKFLLHFVKESKQDESGMPNNRFLAERTGGTYSTLKVQPAELEDSGVYFCASSQVAGYEQYFGPGTRLTVT.

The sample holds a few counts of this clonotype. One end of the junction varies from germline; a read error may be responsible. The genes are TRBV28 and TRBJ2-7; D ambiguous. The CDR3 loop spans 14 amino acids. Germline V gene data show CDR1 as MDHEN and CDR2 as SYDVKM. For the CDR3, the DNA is TGTGCCAGCAGCCCTGACGGTCTCTCCTACGTGCAGTACTTC. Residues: CASSPDGLSYVQYF.

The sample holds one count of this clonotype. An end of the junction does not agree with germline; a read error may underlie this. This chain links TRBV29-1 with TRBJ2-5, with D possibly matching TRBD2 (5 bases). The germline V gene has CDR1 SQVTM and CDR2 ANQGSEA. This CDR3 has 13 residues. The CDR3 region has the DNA TGCAGCGTTGAATTGGACTTCCAAGAGACCCAGTGCTTC. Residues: CSVELDFQETQCF.

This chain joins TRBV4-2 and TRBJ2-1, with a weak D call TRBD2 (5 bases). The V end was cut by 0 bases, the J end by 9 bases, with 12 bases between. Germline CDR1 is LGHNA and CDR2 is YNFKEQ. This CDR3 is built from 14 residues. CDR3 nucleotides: TGTGCCAGCAGCCAAGACTTACTAGGGTTTGAGCAGTTCTTC. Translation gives CASSQDLLGFEQFF.

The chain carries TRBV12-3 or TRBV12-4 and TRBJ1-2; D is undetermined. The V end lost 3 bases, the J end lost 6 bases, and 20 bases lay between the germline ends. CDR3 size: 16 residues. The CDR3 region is CASSFEGEGFRDGYTF. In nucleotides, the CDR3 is TGTGCCAGCAGTTTCGAGGGCGAAGGGTTCAGAGATGGCTACACCTTC.